A selection of T cell receptor beta chains follows, all from one sample in a study of graft-versus-host responses after intestinal transplantation. Assay: immunoSEQ multiplex PCR; the TCRdb copy retains only in-frame clones and omits some. The sample contains under 5,500 clones, 70% to 85% of which appear only once. Sequencing was performed on ileum tissue, taken 9 days after transplant. The receptors were gathered from a human patient who received an intestinal transplant, so some T cells may come from the graft donor. The conserved cysteine and the conserved F or W are not part of the CDR3 here. Size tells how often a clone was seen (once, few, many) or the class of an expanded clone, and some rows leave it out.

j_call clone_size v_call cdr3_aa
TRBJ2-3 few TRBV19 ASSPSSAPPDTQY
TRBJ2-1 NA TRBV6-5 ASSPQGYNEQF
TRBJ1-3 NA TRBV14 ASSQPGRGNTIY
TRBJ1-2 NA TRBV11-2 ASSLDGYT
TRBJ1-3 NA TRBV28 ASSLQGVSGNTIY
TRBJ2-7 NA TRBV6-6 ASSYSRQGEGWE
TRBJ2-5 NA TRBV7-9 ASSSTRDLYQETQY
TRBJ2-7 NA TRBV28 ASSPNWLGTSGRLEQY
TRBJ2-2 once TRBV5-8 ASSFRFSGAHFRVELF
TRBJ1-2 NA TRBV15 ATSRDTNYGYT
TRBJ1-1 NA TRBV6-5 ASKQNLNTEAF
TRBJ2-5 NA TRBV6-4 ASSDVETQY
TRBJ2-1 NA TRBV6-1 ASTKGARSYNEQF
TRBJ2-3 few TRBV6-4 ASSGEPGQGTDTQY
TRBJ2-7 NA TRBV11-3 ASSLSLTGVRDEQY
TRBJ1-2 NA TRBV5-1 ASSGRGNYGYT